This T cell receptor (beta chain) was identified during a study of blood T cells in healthy people across ages (dated by TCRdb to the mid-2010s). For context, the study as a whole: Template switching captured roughly one uniquely barcoded TCR beta cDNA molecule per two T cells in model experiments. The study measured age-related changes in TCR beta repertoire diversity using deep sequencing normalized with unique cDNA molecular identifiers. Four age groups were formed from the donors: young (average about 17 years), middle-aged (more than 35), aged (roughly 58) and long-lived (about 80). To avoid experimental bias, donors of different ages were spread randomly across the sequencing lanes. Using the same blood draw, the study looked at two additional independent replicas of 1 million unique cDNA reads for two donors, one aged 18 to 30 and the other aged 80 or older. The research as a whole found: A strong correlation was found between observed TCR beta diversity and the percentage of naive T cells measured by flow cytometry. Estimates of total diversity based on one million sequenced T cells were regarded as lower bounds and as underestimates. Observed TCR beta diversity per million T cells fell roughly linearly with age, and a significant reduction was already apparent by age roughly 41. Compared with the aged group, the long-lived group had more naive CD4+ T cells, fewer expanded clones and increased TCR diversity, suggesting age selection. Conclusive comparison of naive and antigen-experienced compartments was prevented by the profiling of bulk unsorted PBMCs. Because donor CMV infection status was unknown, age-related changes in expanded clonotypes were potentially confounded.

Of note for this clonotype: Its antigen is currently not known. No per-base quality is available; no much larger clone lies one base away.

The donors were 40 or so Caucasian individuals from Russia, aged about 6 to 95 years, who were systemically healthy. Each donor gave roughly 9 milliliters of peripheral blood, drawn into EDTA-treated Vacutainer tubes. Ficoll-Paque density-gradient centrifugation was used to isolate PBMCs, with at least 7 million obtained per sample. Total RNA was extracted from PBMCs with Trizol reagent, with at least 6 micrograms obtained per sample. The percentages of naive CD45RAhigh/CD27high T cells were determined by flow cytometry on a PBMC aliquot from every donor. Reading from cysteine to phenylalanine, the CDR3 counts 18 amino acids. Solely the CDR3 DNA is kept, with 54 bases framed from the first base. V lost 1 base and J lost 4 bases; the stretch between them is 23 bases long. Based on the germline V gene, the CDR1 and CDR2 sequences are MGHRA and YSYEKL. The library came from 5' RACE. Sequencing used an Illumina HiSeq 2500. A second PCR of about 6 to 11 cycles was run with a J-beta primer mix and a sample-barcoded 5' primer. Each TCR beta cDNA molecule received a unique molecular identifier from a template-switch 5' adaptor carrying 12 random nucleotides. At least 2.5 million CDR3-containing paired-end reads were obtained from each sample. All of the RNA was converted into first-strand cDNA using the Mint cDNA synthesis kit, with a TRBC-specific oligonucleotide serving as the primer. Following uracil-DNA glycosylase treatment, all cDNA underwent a first 18-cycle PCR with the universal primers M1SS and BC2_uni_R. Per the source publication's procedure: For normalization, 1 million high-quality reads, each with a distinct molecular identifier, were randomly selected from each sample. Reads sharing molecular identifiers were discarded rather than binned into consensus sequences. MiTCR, run with a Q25 quality threshold and the strictest error-elimination algorithm, handled CDR3 identification, clonotype clustering and error correction. A nonparametric unseen species model with Euler transformation was used to estimate a lower bound on total TCR beta diversity. TCRdb itself trimmed the public reads at Q25 with fastp, ran MiXCR and retained productive beta chains. One record per CDR3 amino acid sequence lists the most common genes and DNA. TCRdb assigned the V and J calls; the authors' analysis was not used. The sample records 1.5 million or so distinct CDR3 sequences, under 55% of which are singletons. The top ten hold just over 4% of the sample.

The sequencing input was blood. The V and J genes are TRBV4-1 and TRBJ2-7; the D region is possibly TRBD1 or TRBD2, each matching across 5 bases. The sequence was obtained from a woman younger than 30 in good health. The DNA is TGCGCCAGCAGCCAAGTAGGAAGGGGCAGGGTGGAGGTATACGAGCAGTACTTC. Protein translation: CASSQVGRGRVEVYEQYF.